This T cell receptor (beta chain) was profiled in a study of blood T cell repertoires in COVID-19. Looking at the study overall: The analysed material was cDNA or gDNA that came from T cells, B-cell-depleted T cells, or PBMCs.

This CDR3 is built from 15 residues. Trimming shortened V by 2 bases and J by 4 bases, and 13 bases separated the two germline ends. Germline lookup yields CDR1 SGHNT and CDR2 YENEEA. The table came from immunoSEQ multiplex PCR; TCRdb's copy has only in-frame clones and leaves some out. The profile shows 70,000 to 95,000 clones, approximately 89% of them singletons. The receptor's source is a man aged 45-65 years with acute or convalescent COVID-19. This sequence joins TRBV11-3 and TRBJ2-3; a weak D match, TRBD1 (6 bases). Input material: peripheral blood. The CDR3 spells CASSLQGRLADTQYF. The CDR3 DNA follows: TGTGCCAGCAGCTTACAGGGGAGATTGGCAGATACGCAGTATTTT. The entire variable domain, with the rest obtained from reference TRBV11-3 and TRBJ2-3, is as follows: EAGVVQSPRYKIIEKKQPVAFWCNPISGHNTLYWYLQNLGQGPELLIRYENEEAVDDSQLPKDRFSAERLKGVDSTLKIQPAELGDSAVYLCASSLQGRLADTQYFGPGTRLTVL.